A selection of T cell receptor beta chains follows, all from one sample in a study of blood T cell repertoires in COVID-19. The protocol was immunoSEQ multiplex PCR, while the TCRdb copy is restricted to in-frame clones and leaves out a portion. The sample consists of hundreds of thousands of clones, around nine tenths of them appearing once. The sequenced sample consisted of peripheral blood. These receptors came from a woman aged 55-70 years with COVID-19, enrolled during active disease. Both conserved end residues are part of each CDR3. A D gene is named only where the DNA matches it firmly. Clone size appears in some rows only: once, few, many, or a class for an expanded clone.

V gene: TRBV7-3
D gene: TRBD2
J gene: TRBJ2-1
clone size: .
CDR3 protein: CASSSKSGGDNEQFF
CDR3 DNA: TGTGCCAGCAGCTCCAAAAGCGGGGGGGACAATGAGCAGTTCTTC

V gene: TRBV5-1
D gene: .
J gene: TRBJ1-1
clone size: .
CDR3 protein: CASSLGGDTEAFF
CDR3 DNA: TGCGCCAGCAGCTTGGGCGGGGACACTGAAGCTTTCTTT

V gene: TRBV6-2/TRBV6-3
D gene: TRBD2
J gene: TRBJ2-1
clone size: few
CDR3 protein: CASSWSGTDYNEQFF
CDR3 DNA: TGTGCCAGCAGTTGGAGCGGGACCGACTACAATGAGCAGTTCTTC

V gene: TRBV12-3/TRBV12-4
D gene: .
J gene: TRBJ2-5
clone size: .
CDR3 protein: CASRSVNEETQYF
CDR3 DNA: TGTGCCAGCAGGTCGGTTAACGAAGAGACCCAGTACTTC

V gene: TRBV5-1
D gene: TRBD1
J gene: TRBJ2-1
clone size: .
CDR3 protein: CASSFQRGPYNEQFF
CDR3 DNA: TGCGCCAGCAGCTTCCAGAGGGGGCCTTACAATGAGCAGTTCTTC

V gene: TRBV5-4
D gene: .
J gene: TRBJ2-1
clone size: .
CDR3 protein: CASSESPTGYEQFF
CDR3 DNA: TGTGCCAGCAGCGAAAGTCCCACAGGGTATGAGCAGTTCTTC

V gene: TRBV7-2
D gene: .
J gene: TRBJ2-7
clone size: .
CDR3 protein: CASSLASSSYEQYF
CDR3 DNA: TGTGCCAGCAGCTTAGCTTCCAGCTCCTACGAGCAGTACTTC

V gene: TRBV7-6
D gene: TRBD2
J gene: TRBJ2-1
clone size: .
CDR3 protein: CASSLAPSGGAVNEQFF
CDR3 DNA: TGTGCCAGCAGCTTAGCCCCCAGCGGGGGGGCCGTCAATGAGCAGTTCTTC

V gene: TRBV5-1
D gene: .
J gene: TRBJ2-2
clone size: .
CDR3 protein: CASRDRTDLGELFF
CDR3 DNA: TGCGCCAGCAGGGATCGTACAGACCTCGGGGAGCTGTTTTTT

V gene: TRBV7-6
D gene: TRBD1
J gene: TRBJ2-7
clone size: once
CDR3 protein: CASSLGADLTGGFYEQYF
CDR3 DNA: TGTGCCAGCAGCTTAGGTGCGGATTTGACAGGGGGTTTCTACGAGCAGTACTTC

V gene: TRBV5-6
D gene: .
J gene: TRBJ1-4
clone size: .
CDR3 protein: CASRPVNSVNEKLFF
CDR3 DNA: TGTGCCAGCCGGCCCGTAAACAGTGTGAATGAAAAACTGTTTTTT

V gene: TRBV6-5
D gene: .
J gene: TRBJ2-3
clone size: .
CDR3 protein: CASSYSTRTTTDTQYF
CDR3 DNA: TGTGCCAGCAGTTACTCGACTAGAACTACCACAGATACGCAGTATTTT

V gene: TRBV10-2
D gene: .
J gene: TRBJ2-5
clone size: .
CDR3 protein: CASRPTRAGGTQYF
CDR3 DNA: TGCGCCAGCAGACCCACTAGAGCCGGGGGGACCCAGTACTTC

V gene: TRBV5-1
D gene: .
J gene: TRBJ1-4
clone size: .
CDR3 protein: CASSLVGANEKLFF
CDR3 DNA: TGCGCCAGCAGCTTGGTAGGAGCAAATGAAAAACTGTTTTTT

V gene: TRBV19
D gene: .
J gene: TRBJ1-5
clone size: few
CDR3 protein: CASSGGGQPQHF
CDR3 DNA: TGTGCCAGTAGTGGTGGGGGCCAGCCCCAGCATTTT

V gene: TRBV15
D gene: TRBD1
J gene: TRBJ2-2
clone size: .
CDR3 protein: CATSPQQGKGELFF
CDR3 DNA: TGTGCCACCAGCCCGCAACAGGGGAAGGGGGAGCTGTTTTTT

V gene: TRBV5-1
D gene: TRBD2
J gene: TRBJ2-5
clone size: .
CDR3 protein: CASSPGLAGLQETQYF
CDR3 DNA: TGCGCCAGCAGCCCAGGACTAGCGGGGCTCCAAGAGACCCAGTACTTC

V gene: TRBV10-3
D gene: TRBD1
J gene: TRBJ1-1
clone size: .
CDR3 protein: CAISRQGNTEAFF
CDR3 DNA: TGTGCCATCAGTAGACAGGGAAACACTGAAGCTTTCTTT

V gene: TRBV5-6
D gene: .
J gene: TRBJ1-4
clone size: once
CDR3 protein: CASSLGGKKLFF
CDR3 DNA: TGTGCCAGCAGCTTGGGCGGGAAAAAACTGTTTTTT

V gene: TRBV27
D gene: .
J gene: TRBJ1-2
clone size: .
CDR3 protein: CASSPDWGYGYTF
CDR3 DNA: TGTGCCAGCAGCCCGGACTGGGGCTATGGCTACACCTTC

V gene: TRBV4-1
D gene: TRBD1
J gene: TRBJ2-3
clone size: few
CDR3 protein: CASSQDHRGFADTQYF
CDR3 DNA: TGCGCCAGCAGCCAAGATCACAGGGGGTTTGCAGATACGCAGTATTTT

V gene: TRBV10-3
D gene: .
J gene: TRBJ1-5
clone size: .
CDR3 protein: CAASPAEGGNQPQHF
CDR3 DNA: TGTGCCGCCTCTCCCGCAGAGGGCGGCAATCAGCCCCAGCATTTT

V gene: TRBV7-9
D gene: .
J gene: TRBJ1-2
clone size: once
CDR3 protein: CASSLLVANYGYTF
CDR3 DNA: TGTGCCAGCAGCCTACTCGTAGCTAACTATGGCTACACCTTC

V gene: TRBV2
D gene: TRBD1
J gene: TRBJ1-2
clone size: .
CDR3 protein: CASSRQGGNYGYTF
CDR3 DNA: TGTGCCAGCAGCAGACAGGGGGGAAACTATGGCTACACCTTC

V gene: TRBV11-3
D gene: TRBD1
J gene: TRBJ2-5
clone size: .
CDR3 protein: CASNQATGAWETQYF
CDR3 DNA: TGTGCCAGCAACCAGGCAACAGGGGCTTGGGAGACCCAGTACTTC

V gene: TRBV19
D gene: TRBD1
J gene: TRBJ1-1
clone size: .
CDR3 protein: CASRQGRHTEAFF
CDR3 DNA: TGTGCCAGCAGACAGGGGCGGCACACTGAAGCTTTCTTT

V gene: TRBV6-5
D gene: .
J gene: TRBJ1-5
clone size: .
CDR3 protein: CASKPIGNQPQHF
CDR3 DNA: TGTGCCAGCAAGCCTATTGGCAATCAGCCCCAGCATTTT

V gene: TRBV6-2/TRBV6-3
D gene: TRBD1
J gene: TRBJ1-5
clone size: .
CDR3 protein: CASSIRTGARNQPQHF
CDR3 DNA: TGTGCCAGCAGTATAAGGACAGGGGCTAGAAATCAGCCCCAGCATTTT

V gene: TRBV19
D gene: .
J gene: TRBJ1-5
clone size: .
CDR3 protein: CAIAEGNQPQHF
CDR3 DNA: TGTGCCATCGCGGAGGGCAATCAGCCCCAGCATTTT

V gene: TRBV4-1
D gene: .
J gene: TRBJ1-1
clone size: .
CDR3 protein: CASSQIGIGDTEAFF
CDR3 DNA: TGCGCCAGCAGCCAGATCGGCATCGGGGACACTGAAGCTTTCTTT

V gene: TRBV11-3
D gene: .
J gene: TRBJ2-3
clone size: once
CDR3 protein: CASSLSMGAGDTQYF
CDR3 DNA: TGTGCCAGCAGCTTGAGTATGGGGGCGGGAGATACGCAGTATTTT

V gene: TRBV10-3
D gene: TRBD1
J gene: TRBJ2-3
clone size: .
CDR3 protein: CAISGGVGTDTQYF
CDR3 DNA: TGTGCCATCTCAGGGGGCGTAGGGACAGATACGCAGTATTTT

V gene: TRBV27
D gene: .
J gene: TRBJ1-1
clone size: .
CDR3 protein: CASRQLSFNTEAFF
CDR3 DNA: TGTGCCAGTAGACAGCTCAGCTTTAACACTGAAGCTTTCTTT

V gene: TRBV7-2
D gene: .
J gene: TRBJ1-2
clone size: .
CDR3 protein: CASSLARGQTYGYTF
CDR3 DNA: TGTGCCAGCAGCTTAGCCCGTGGACAGACCTATGGCTACACCTTC

V gene: TRBV5-6
D gene: .
J gene: TRBJ2-7
clone size: once
CDR3 protein: CASSLSSEQYF
CDR3 DNA: TGTGCCAGCAGCTTGTCGTCCGAGCAGTACTTC

V gene: TRBV4-1
D gene: .
J gene: TRBJ2-3
clone size: .
CDR3 protein: CASTGHLSADTQYF
CDR3 DNA: TGCGCCAGCACCGGACACCTGAGTGCAGATACGCAGTATTTT

V gene: TRBV2
D gene: .
J gene: TRBJ1-1
clone size: .
CDR3 protein: CASSARHLGAFF
CDR3 DNA: TGTGCCAGCAGCGCCAGACATCTGGGAGCTTTCTTT

V gene: TRBV11-2
D gene: TRBD2
J gene: TRBJ2-1
clone size: .
CDR3 protein: CASSLVLGLASQFF
CDR3 DNA: TGTGCCAGCAGCTTAGTCTTGGGACTAGCGTCGCAGTTCTTC

V gene: TRBV6-6
D gene: .
J gene: TRBJ2-7
clone size: few
CDR3 protein: CASSFGGSYEQYF
CDR3 DNA: TGTGCCAGCAGTTTCGGAGGGAGCTACGAGCAGTACTTC

V gene: TRBV15
D gene: .
J gene: TRBJ2-5
clone size: .
CDR3 protein: CATSRAFFGGAAKETQYF
CDR3 DNA: TGTGCCACCAGCCGGGCCTTTTTCGGCGGGGCGGCCAAAGAGACCCAGTACTTC

V gene: TRBV18
D gene: TRBD2
J gene: TRBJ2-5
clone size: .
CDR3 protein: CASSTRAGGHEETQYF
CDR3 DNA: TGTGCCAGCTCAACTCGAGCGGGGGGCCACGAAGAGACCCAGTACTTC

V gene: TRBV3-1/TRBV3-2
D gene: TRBD2
J gene: TRBJ2-5
clone size: .
CDR3 protein: CASSQGVAGGQETQYF
CDR3 DNA: TGTGCCAGCAGCCAAGGTGTAGCGGGGGGCCAAGAGACCCAGTACTTC

V gene: TRBV2
D gene: .
J gene: TRBJ1-3
clone size: once
CDR3 protein: CASSEAQTILSGNTIYF
CDR3 DNA: TGTGCCAGCAGTGAAGCCCAAACTATTCTCTCTGGAAACACCATATATTTT

V gene: TRBV7-9
D gene: .
J gene: TRBJ1-1
clone size: .
CDR3 protein: CASRLGGPVRGTEAFF
CDR3 DNA: TGTGCCAGCAGATTGGGGGGGCCAGTAAGGGGCACTGAAGCTTTCTTT

V gene: TRBV5-4
D gene: TRBD2
J gene: TRBJ2-7
clone size: once
CDR3 protein: CASSFPGGSFYEQYF
CDR3 DNA: TGTGCCAGCAGCTTTCCGGGGGGATCATTCTACGAGCAGTACTTC

V gene: TRBV2
D gene: .
J gene: TRBJ1-1
clone size: .
CDR3 protein: CASIGGLNTEAFF
CDR3 DNA: TGTGCCAGCATAGGGGGTCTGAACACTGAAGCTTTCTTT

V gene: TRBV5-5
D gene: .
J gene: TRBJ2-7
clone size: .
CDR3 protein: CASSHYEQYF
CDR3 DNA: TGTGCCAGCAGCCATTACGAGCAGTACTTC

V gene: TRBV19
D gene: TRBD1
J gene: TRBJ2-7
clone size: few
CDR3 protein: CASSVGQGASYEQYF
CDR3 DNA: TGTGCCAGTAGTGTAGGGCAGGGGGCCTCCTACGAGCAGTACTTC

V gene: TRBV9
D gene: .
J gene: TRBJ1-1
clone size: .
CDR3 protein: CASSVTGANTEAFF
CDR3 DNA: TGTGCCAGCAGCGTTACAGGAGCGAACACTGAAGCTTTCTTT

V gene: TRBV6-5
D gene: .
J gene: TRBJ2-3
clone size: once
CDR3 protein: CASSYLGGGHTDTQYF
CDR3 DNA: TGTGCCAGCAGTTACTTGGGGGGTGGACACACAGATACGCAGTATTTT

V gene: TRBV7-2
D gene: TRBD2
J gene: TRBJ2-1
clone size: .
CDR3 protein: CASSRDYRLNEQFF
CDR3 DNA: TGTGCCAGCAGCCGGGACTATAGGCTCAATGAGCAGTTCTTC